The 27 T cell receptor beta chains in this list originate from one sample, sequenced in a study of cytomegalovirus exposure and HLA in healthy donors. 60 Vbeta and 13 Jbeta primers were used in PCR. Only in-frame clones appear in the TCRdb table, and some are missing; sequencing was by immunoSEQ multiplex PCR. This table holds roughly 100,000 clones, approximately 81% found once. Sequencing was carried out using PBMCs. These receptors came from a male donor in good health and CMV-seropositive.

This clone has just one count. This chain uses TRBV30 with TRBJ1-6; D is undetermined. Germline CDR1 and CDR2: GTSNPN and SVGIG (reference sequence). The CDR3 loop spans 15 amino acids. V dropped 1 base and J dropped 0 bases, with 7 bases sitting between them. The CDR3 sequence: CAWSGVSSYNSPLHF. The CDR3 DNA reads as TGTGCCTGGAGTGGTGTCAGCTCCTATAATTCACCCCTCCACTTT.

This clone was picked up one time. The CDR3 protein is CASSSWTENEQFF. The CDR3 region has the DNA TGTGCCAGCAGCTCATGGACAGAAAATGAGCAGTTCTTC. The chain joins TRBV7-9 to TRBJ2-1; D is perhaps TRBD1 (6 bases). The CDR3 loop spans 13 amino acids. The germline gives CDR1 SEHNR, CDR2 FQNEAQ (reference sequence). V lost 4 bases and J lost 7, with 11 bases in between.

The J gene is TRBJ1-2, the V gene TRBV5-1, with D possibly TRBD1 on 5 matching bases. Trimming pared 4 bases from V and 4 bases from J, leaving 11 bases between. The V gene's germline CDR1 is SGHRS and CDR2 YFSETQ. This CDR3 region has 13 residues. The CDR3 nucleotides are TGCGCCAGCAGCATAACAGGAACCTATGGCTACACCTTC. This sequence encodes CASSITGTYGYTF.

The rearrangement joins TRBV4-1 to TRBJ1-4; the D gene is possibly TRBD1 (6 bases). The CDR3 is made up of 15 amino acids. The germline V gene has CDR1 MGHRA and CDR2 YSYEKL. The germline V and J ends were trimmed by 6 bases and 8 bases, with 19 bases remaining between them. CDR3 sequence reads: CASRHPHRVGEKLFF. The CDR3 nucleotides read TGCGCCAGCAGGCATCCTCACAGGGTTGGCGAAAAACTGTTTTTT.

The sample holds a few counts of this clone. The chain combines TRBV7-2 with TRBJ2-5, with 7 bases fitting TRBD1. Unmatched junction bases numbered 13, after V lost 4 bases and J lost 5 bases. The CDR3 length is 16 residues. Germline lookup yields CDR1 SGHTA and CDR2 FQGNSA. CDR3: CASSSLRTGLEETQYF. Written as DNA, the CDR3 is TGTGCCAGCAGCTCGCTACGGACAGGTCTCGAGGAGACCCAGTACTTC.

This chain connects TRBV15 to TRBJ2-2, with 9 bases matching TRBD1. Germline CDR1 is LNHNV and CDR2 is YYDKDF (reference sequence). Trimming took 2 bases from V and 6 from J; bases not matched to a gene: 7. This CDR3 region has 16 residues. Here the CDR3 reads CATSRIWDRVAGELFF. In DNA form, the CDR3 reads TGTGCCACCAGCAGAATCTGGGACAGGGTCGCCGGGGAGCTGTTTTTT.

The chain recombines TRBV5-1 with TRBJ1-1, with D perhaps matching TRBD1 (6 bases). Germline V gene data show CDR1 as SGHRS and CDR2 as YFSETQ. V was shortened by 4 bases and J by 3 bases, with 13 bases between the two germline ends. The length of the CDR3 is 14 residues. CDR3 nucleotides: TGCGCCAGCAGCAAGGACAGTATGGACACTGAAGCTTTCTTT. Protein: CASSKDSMDTEAFF.

The CDR3 DNA follows: TGTGCCTGGGAGGGCGGGGGAAATCAGCCCCAGCATTTT. This translates into CAWEGGGNQPQHF. The chain joins TRBV30 to TRBJ1-5, with D possibly matching TRBD1 (5 bases). The germline V gene encodes CDR1 GTSNPN and CDR2 SVGIG (reference sequence). V was cut by 5 bases and J by 4 bases, with 12 bases left in between. This CDR3 has 13 amino acids.

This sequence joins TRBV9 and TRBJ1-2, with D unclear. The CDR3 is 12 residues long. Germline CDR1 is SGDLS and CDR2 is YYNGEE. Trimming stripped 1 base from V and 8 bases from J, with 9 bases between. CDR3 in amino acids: CASSVTGRGYTF. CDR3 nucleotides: TGTGCCAGCAGCGTAACCGGGAGAGGCTACACCTTC.

The CDR3: CASSSQAGGSYNEQFF. As DNA, the CDR3 is TGTGCCAGCAGCTCCCAAGCGGGGGGGTCCTACAATGAGCAGTTCTTC. The V call is TRBV4-2, the J call TRBJ2-1; 10 bases line up with TRBD2. Per the germline V gene, CDR1 is LGHNA and CDR2 is YNFKEQ. V gave up 5 bases and J gave up 1 base; unmatched junction bases: 5. The CDR3 consists of 16 residues.

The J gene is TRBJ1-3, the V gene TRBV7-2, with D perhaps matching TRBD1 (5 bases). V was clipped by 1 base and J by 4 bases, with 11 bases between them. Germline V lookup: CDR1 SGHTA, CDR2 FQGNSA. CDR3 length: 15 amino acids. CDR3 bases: TGTGCCAGCAGCTTAGGGCACCAGGGAGGAAACACCATATATTTT. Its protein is CASSLGHQGGNTIYF.

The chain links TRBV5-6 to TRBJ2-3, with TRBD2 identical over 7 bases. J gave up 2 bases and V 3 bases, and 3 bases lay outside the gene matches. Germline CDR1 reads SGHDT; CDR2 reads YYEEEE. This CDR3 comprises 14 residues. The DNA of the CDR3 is TGTGCCAGCAGCTCAGCGGGGTCCACAGATACGCAGTATTTT. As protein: CASSSAGSTDTQYF. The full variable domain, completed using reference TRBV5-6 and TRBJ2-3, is DAGVTQSPTHLIKTRGQQVTLRCSPKSGHDTVSWYQQALGQGPQFIFQYYEEEERQRGNFPDRFSGHQFPNYSSELNVNALLLGDSALYLCASSSAGSTDTQYFGPGTRLTVL.

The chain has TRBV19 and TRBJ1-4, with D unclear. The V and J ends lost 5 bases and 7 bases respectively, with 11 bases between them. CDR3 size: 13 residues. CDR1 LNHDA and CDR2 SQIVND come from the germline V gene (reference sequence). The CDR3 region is CASSRGVGEKLFF. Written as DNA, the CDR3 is TGTGCCAGTAGTCGGGGAGTAGGTGAAAAACTGTTTTTT.

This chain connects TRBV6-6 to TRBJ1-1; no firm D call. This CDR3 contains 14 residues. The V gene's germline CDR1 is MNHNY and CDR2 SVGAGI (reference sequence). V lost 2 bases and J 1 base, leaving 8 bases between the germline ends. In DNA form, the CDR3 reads TGTGCCAGCAGTTACGAACTTCCGAACACTGAAGCTTTCTTT. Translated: CASSYELPNTEAFF.

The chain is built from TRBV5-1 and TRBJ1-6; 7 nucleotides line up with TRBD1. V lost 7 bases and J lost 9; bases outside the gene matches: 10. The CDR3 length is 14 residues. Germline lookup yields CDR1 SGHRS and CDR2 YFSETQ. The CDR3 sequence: CASSPGTVLSPLHF. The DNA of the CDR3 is TGCGCCAGCTCCCCCGGGACAGTACTTTCACCCCTCCACTTT. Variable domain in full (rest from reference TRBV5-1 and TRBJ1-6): KAGVTQTPRYLIKTRGQQVTLSCSPISGHRSVSWYQQTPGQGLQFLFEYFSETQRNKGNFPGRFSGRQFSNSRSEMNVSTLELGDSALYLCASSPGTVLSPLHFGNGTRLTVT.

CDR3 coding DNA: TGTGCCAGCATGCCCACGGGGGGACAGCCCCAGCATTTT. Its translation: CASMPTGGQPQHF. V and J are TRBV6-1 and TRBJ1-5, with a tentative D call TRBD1 (5 bases). Germline CDR1 and CDR2: MNHNS and SASEGT. V gave up 7 bases and J gave up 7 bases, with 14 bases separating them. This CDR3 contains 13 residues.

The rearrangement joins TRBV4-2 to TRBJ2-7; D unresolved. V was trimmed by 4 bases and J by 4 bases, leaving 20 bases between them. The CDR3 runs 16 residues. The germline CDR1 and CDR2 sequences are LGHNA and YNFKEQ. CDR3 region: CASSLAPRSAMYEQYF. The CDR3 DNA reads TGTGCCAGCAGCCTGGCACCGAGGTCAGCCATGTACGAGCAGTACTTC.

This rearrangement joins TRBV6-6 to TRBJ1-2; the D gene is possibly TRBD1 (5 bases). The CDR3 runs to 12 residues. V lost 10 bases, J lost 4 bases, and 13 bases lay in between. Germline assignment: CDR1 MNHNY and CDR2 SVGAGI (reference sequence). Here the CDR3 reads CATSPGGYGYTF. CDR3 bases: TGTGCCACCTCCCCCGGGGGCTATGGCTACACCTTC.

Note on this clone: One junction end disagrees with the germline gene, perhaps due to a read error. The CDR3 DNA reads as TGTGCCAGCAGCTCACCAGCTGGGGGGGTTAACGATGGCTACACCTTC. It encodes CASSSPAGGVNDGYTF. The chain uses TRBV7-9 and TRBJ1-2; a possible D gene is TRBD1 (5 bases). Per germline, CDR1 SEHNR and CDR2 FQNEAQ (reference sequence). The CDR3 covers 16 residues.

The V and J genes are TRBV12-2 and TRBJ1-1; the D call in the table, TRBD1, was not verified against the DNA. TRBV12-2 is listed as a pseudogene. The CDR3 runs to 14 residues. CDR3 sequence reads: CASRPRRGRTEAFF. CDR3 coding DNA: TGTGCAAGTCGCCCACGCAGGGGGAGGACTGAAGCTTTCTTT.

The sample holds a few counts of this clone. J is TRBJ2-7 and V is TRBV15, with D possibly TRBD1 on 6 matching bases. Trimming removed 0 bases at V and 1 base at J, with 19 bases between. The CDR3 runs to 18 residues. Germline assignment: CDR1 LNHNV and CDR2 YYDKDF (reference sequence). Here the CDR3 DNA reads TGTGCCACCAGCAGAGAGGGGGCCTCACGGGTGAGATCCTACGAGCAGTACTTC. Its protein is CATSREGASRVRSYEQYF.

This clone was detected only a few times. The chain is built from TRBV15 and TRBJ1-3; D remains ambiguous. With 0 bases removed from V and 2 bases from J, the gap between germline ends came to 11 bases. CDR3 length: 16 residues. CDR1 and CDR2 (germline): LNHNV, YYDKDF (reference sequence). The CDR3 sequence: CATSRDTQATGNTIYF. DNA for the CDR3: TGTGCCACCAGCAGAGATACCCAGGCAACTGGAAACACCATATATTTT. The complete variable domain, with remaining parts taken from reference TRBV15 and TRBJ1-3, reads DAMVIQNPRYQVTQFGKPVTLSCSQTLNHNVMYWYQQKSSQAPKLLFHYYDKDFNNEADTPDNFQSRRPNTSFCFLDIRSPGLGDTAMYLCATSRDTQATGNTIYFGEGSWLTVV.

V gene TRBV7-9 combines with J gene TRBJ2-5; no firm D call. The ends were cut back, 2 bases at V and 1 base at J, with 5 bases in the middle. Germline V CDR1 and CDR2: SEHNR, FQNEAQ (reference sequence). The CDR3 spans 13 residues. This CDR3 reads CASSLSGQETQYF. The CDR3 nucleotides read TGTGCCAGCAGCTTATCGGGCCAAGAGACCCAGTACTTC.

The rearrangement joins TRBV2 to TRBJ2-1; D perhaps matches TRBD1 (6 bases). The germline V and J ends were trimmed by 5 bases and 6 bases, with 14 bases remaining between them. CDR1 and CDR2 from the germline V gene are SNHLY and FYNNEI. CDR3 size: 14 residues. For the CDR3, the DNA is TGTGCCAGCAGTCGACGGACAGAGGGCAATGAGCAGTTCTTC. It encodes CASSRRTEGNEQFF.

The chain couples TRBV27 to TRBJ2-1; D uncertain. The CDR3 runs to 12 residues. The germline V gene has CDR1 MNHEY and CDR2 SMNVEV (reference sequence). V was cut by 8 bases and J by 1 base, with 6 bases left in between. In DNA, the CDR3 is TGTGCCAGCTCAGGATCCTACAATGAGCAGTTCTTC. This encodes CASSGSYNEQFF.

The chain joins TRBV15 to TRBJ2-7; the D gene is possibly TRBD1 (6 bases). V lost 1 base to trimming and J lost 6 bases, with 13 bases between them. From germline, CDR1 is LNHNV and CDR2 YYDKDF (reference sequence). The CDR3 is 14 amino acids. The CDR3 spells CATSRGTSGVEQYF. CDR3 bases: TGTGCCACCAGCAGAGGTACCTCAGGGGTCGAGCAGTACTTC.

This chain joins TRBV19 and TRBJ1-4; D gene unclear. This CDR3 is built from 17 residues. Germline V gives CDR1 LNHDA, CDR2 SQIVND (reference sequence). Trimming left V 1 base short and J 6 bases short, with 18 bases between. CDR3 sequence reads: CASSIGFSLVDHEKLFF. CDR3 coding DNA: TGTGCCAGTAGTATAGGGTTTTCATTGGTAGATCATGAAAAACTGTTTTTT.